This TCR beta chain was captured in a study of blood T cell repertoires in COVID-19. For the study at large: Material from acute and convalescent COVID-19 was sourced from the United States, Italy and Spain. Sample material is recorded as cDNA or gDNA derived from T cells, B-cell-depleted T cells, or PBMCs.

In the original processing: Reference gene primer amplification gave estimated nucleated cell counts. The repertoire was sequenced with immunoSEQ multiplex PCR; TCRdb's copy has only in-frame clones and lacks some. The V and J calls and clone size are taken from that table; D and trimming were inferred from the DNA. The sample shows tens of thousands of clones, around nine tenths of them seen only once. Losses at the gene ends were 7 bases for V and 5 bases for J; bases not matched to a gene: 6. Germline CDR1 is MDHEN and CDR2 is SYDVKM. This CDR3 region has 14 residues. This sequence originates from a human donor in a cohort sampled during active COVID-19. The chain uses TRBV28 and TRBJ2-1; TRBD2 agrees at 9 bases. Sequencing was carried out using peripheral blood. CDR3: CASNGLAGDNEQFF. The CDR3 DNA sequence: TGTGCCAGCAACGGATTAGCGGGAGACAATGAGCAGTTCTTC.